These 18 T cell receptor beta chains came from one sample sequenced in a study of CD8+ T cells in alopecia areata. Sequencing used cDNA as its template, made by extracting RNA and reverse transcribing it. The table came from immunoSEQ multiplex PCR; TCRdb's copy has only in-frame clones and leaves some out. This table holds roughly 180,000 clones, around 49% found once. Stated treatment: oral pan-JAK inhibitor, 5-10 mg twice daily. Source: CD8+ T cells sorted from blood, taken at week 52, from a patient treated with tofacitinib. These TCRs come from a human donor with alopecia areata.

This clone was recorded a few times. The chain employs TRBV10-3 and TRBJ2-7; D could derive from TRBD1 or TRBD2 (5 bases each). Deletions cut 6 bases from V and 1 base from J, with 13 bases between. From germline, CDR1 is ENHRY and CDR2 SYGVKD. This CDR3 is built from 14 residues. CDR3 amino acids: CAIRRDGTSYEQYF. CDR3 coding DNA: TGTGCCATCAGACGGGACGGAACTTCCTACGAGCAGTACTTC.

The J gene is TRBJ1-1, the V gene TRBV2, with a weak D call TRBD1 (5 bases). Trimming stripped 5 bases from V and 6 bases from J, with 25 bases between. CDR1 is SNHLY, CDR2 FYNNEI, per germline. This CDR3 contains 17 residues. CDR3 residues: CASSRRPWPRGDAEAFF. CDR3 DNA sequence: TGTGCCAGCAGTCGTCGCCCCTGGCCGAGGGGCGATGCTGAAGCTTTCTTT.

The chain carries TRBV4-2 and TRBJ2-5; TRBD2 aligns across 11 bases. This CDR3 is built from 18 residues. Germline V CDR1 and CDR2: LGHNA, YNFKEQ. V trimming: 1 base; J trimming: 5 bases; junction bases outside the gene matches: 12. DNA of the CDR3: TGTGCCAGCAGCCAAGTTCCCTCTACTAGCGGGGGTTATGAGACCCAGTACTTC. It codes for CASSQVPSTSGGYETQYF.

The table lists this clone with a few counts. The V and J genes are TRBV15 and TRBJ1-4; D perhaps matches TRBD1 (5 bases). The CDR3 is 14 residues long. V lost 9 bases, J lost 4 bases, and 15 bases lay in between. CDR1 and CDR2 from the germline V gene are LNHNV and YYDKDF (reference sequence). CDR3 loop: CATTAWGINEKLFF. CDR3 nucleotide sequence: TGTGCCACAACAGCCTGGGGGATTAATGAAAAACTGTTTTTT.

The chain couples TRBV30 to TRBJ1-1, with 7 positions matching TRBD1. Germline trimming cut 0 bases from V and 7 bases from J; bases unmatched to any gene: 11. Germline loops: CDR1 GTSNPN, CDR2 SVGIG (reference sequence). The CDR3 sequence is 15 residues long. CDR3 DNA sequence: TGTGCCTGGAGTGTACTAAGGGGGCCGGCCGGTGAAGCTTTCTTT. It yields the protein CAWSVLRGPAGEAFF.

The CDR3 protein is CASSLGQSYSYEQYF. The CDR3 DNA is TGTGCCAGCAGCCTTGGACAGTCGTACTCCTACGAGCAGTACTTC. The rearrangement links TRBV14 to TRBJ2-7; possibly TRBD1 for D (6 bases). Germline loops: CDR1 SGHDN, CDR2 FVKESK. The ends were cut back, 4 bases at V and 0 bases at J, with 13 bases in the middle. The length of the CDR3 is 15 residues.

This chain connects TRBV13 to TRBJ1-2; D not certain. CDR1 and CDR2 from the germline V gene are PRHDT and FYEKMQ (reference sequence). V was cut by 0 bases and J by 6 bases, with 14 bases left in between. The CDR3 length is 15 residues. CDR3 sequence reads: CASSLGLDLTHGYTF. The CDR3, as DNA: TGTGCCAGCAGCTTAGGCCTCGACCTTACACATGGCTACACCTTC.

This clone was observed a handful of times. V gene TRBV5-4 combines with J gene TRBJ2-5, with 12 bases that match TRBD2. This CDR3 comprises 16 residues. Unmatched junction bases numbered 4, after V lost 2 bases and J lost 2 bases. CDR1 and CDR2 (germline): SGHNT, YYREEE (reference sequence). In nucleotides, the CDR3 is TGTGCCAGCAGCTTTTGGACTAGCGGGGTTCAAGAGACCCAGTACTTC. It is translated as CASSFWTSGVQETQYF.

CDR3 DNA sequence: TGTGCCAGCAGCTGGGACAGAGGGGTCTATGGCTACACCTTC. It translates to CASSWDRGVYGYTF. V and J are TRBV13 and TRBJ1-2; TRBD1 matches 7 bases. V lost 4 bases to trimming and J lost 4 bases; unmatched junction nucleotides: 6. The CDR3 length is 14 residues. Germline loops: CDR1 PRHDT, CDR2 FYEKMQ (reference sequence).

The genes are TRBV10-3 and TRBJ2-1; 8 bases are shared with TRBD1. The CDR3 extends over 13 amino acids. Germline V gene lookup returns CDR1 ENHRY and CDR2 SYGVKD. V was pared by 7 bases and J by 8 bases, with 7 bases of the junction left unmatched. Here the CDR3 DNA reads TGTGCCATCACCGATGGACAGGGCTATGAGCAGTTCTTC. This sequence encodes CAITDGQGYEQFF.

The chain uses TRBV9 and TRBJ1-1; no reliable D call. CDR3 size: 11 residues. The V gene's germline CDR1 is SGDLS and CDR2 YYNGEE. V was shortened by 4 bases and J by 6 bases, with 7 bases between the two germline ends. CDR3 region: CASSPLAEAFF. The CDR3 DNA is TGTGCCAGCAGCCCCCTAGCTGAAGCTTTCTTT.

The chain employs TRBV18 and TRBJ2-7, with unresolved D. Germline V gives CDR1 KGHSH, CDR2 LQKENI. Between the trimmed V and J ends, which lost 0 bases and 0 bases, there was a span of 3 bases. The CDR3 spans 13 residues. The CDR3 here is CASSPPGSYEQYF. The CDR3 nucleotides are TGTGCCAGCTCACCACCCGGCTCCTACGAGCAGTACTTC.

The chain combines TRBV29-1 with TRBJ2-2; TRBD2 aligns across 8 bases. The germline V gene has CDR1 SQVTM and CDR2 ANQGSEA. Unmatched junction bases numbered 7, after V lost 7 bases and J lost 3 bases. The CDR3 sequence is 14 residues long. CDR3 in DNA: TGCAGCGCGTCGGGGGGGCTGGACACCGGGGAGCTGTTTTTT. Protein: CSASGGLDTGELFF.

This clone turned up a few times. The rearrangement links TRBV5-1 to TRBJ2-3; 9 nucleotides agree with TRBD2. Germline CDR1 and CDR2: SGHRS and YFSETQ. CDR3 length equals 15 residues. Unmatched junction bases numbered 10, after V lost 7 bases and J lost 4 bases. CDR3 loop: CASSLGAGGPDTQYF. As DNA, the CDR3 is TGCGCCAGCTCCTTGGGGGCGGGGGGGCCAGATACGCAGTATTTT.

This clone was seen only once. This sequence joins TRBV27 and TRBJ1-2; D is possibly TRBD1 (6 bases). The germline V gene encodes CDR1 MNHEY and CDR2 SMNVEV (reference sequence). CDR3 length: 15 residues. V was pared by 4 bases and J by 2 bases, with 14 bases between. CDR3 in DNA: TGTGCCAGCAGTTATTCGACAGGTCTCAACTATGGCTACACCTTC. It specifies CASSYSTGLNYGYTF.

The V call is TRBV6-6, the J call TRBJ2-5, with a weak D call TRBD2 (6 bases). CDR1 and CDR2 (germline): MNHNY, SVGAGI (reference sequence). The CDR3 extends over 15 amino acids. With 3 bases removed from V and 3 bases from J, the gap between germline ends came to 14 bases. Written as DNA, the CDR3 is TGTGCCAGCAGTTATAGAGTGCCGGGGGAAGAGACCCAGTACTTC. Translated: CASSYRVPGEETQYF.

Only a few counts were recorded for this clone. The V gene is TRBV5-1, the J gene TRBJ2-2, with TRBD1 matching over 10 bases. The CDR3 is made up of 15 amino acids. Germline V gives CDR1 SGHRS, CDR2 YFSETQ. Germline trimming cut 0 bases from V and 4 bases from J; bases unmatched to any gene: 0. CDR3 sequence: CASSLGQGATGELFF. Written as DNA, the CDR3 is TGCGCCAGCAGCTTGGGACAGGGGGCCACCGGGGAGCTGTTTTTT.

This clone has a handful of counts. V gene TRBV19 combines with J gene TRBJ1-5; tentatively, D is TRBD1 (6 bases). The germline V and J ends were trimmed by 0 bases and 10 bases, with 10 bases remaining between them. There are 13 residues in the CDR3. From germline, CDR1 is LNHDA and CDR2 SQIVND (reference sequence). The CDR3 DNA is TGTGCCAGTAGTATAGAGGGGGCGGGTCCCCAGCATTTT. Protein product: CASSIEGAGPQHF.